This record concerns one TCR beta chain sequence. The data originate from a study of T cell responses to AZD1222 COVID-19 vaccine. The table came from immunoSEQ multiplex PCR; TCRdb's copy has only in-frame clones and leaves some out. The repertoire consists of 92,000 or so clones, with around 89% occurring once and the leading ten covering roughly 1.5%. Germline V CDR1 and CDR2: MNHEY, SVGAGI. This CDR3 is built from 14 residues. V gave up 2 bases and J gave up 7 bases, with 14 bases separating them. Here the sequenced sample was peripheral blood, taken on day 0 of AZD1222 vaccination. This rearrangement joins TRBV6-5 to TRBJ1-2, with no clear D. The source of this sequence is an adult in good health. CDR3: CASSYNPQTSGYTF. DNA for the CDR3: TGTGCCAGCAGTTACAATCCGCAGACAAGTGGCTACACCTTC.